Presented here are 26 T cell receptor beta chains from one specimen sequenced in a study of blood T cell repertoires in COVID-19. TCRdb keeps only in-frame clones here, not all; method: immunoSEQ multiplex PCR. Here the sample spans about 160,000 clones, roughly 91% being singletons. The specimen was peripheral blood. These receptors came from a woman aged 45-59 years with acute or convalescent COVID-19.

In this sample, this clone turned up once. The chain combines TRBV28 with TRBJ1-4, with D maybe TRBD1 (5 bases). This CDR3 region has 12 residues. V was clipped by 6 bases and J by 8 bases, with 10 bases between them. The germline CDR1 and CDR2 sequences are MDHEN and SYDVKM. CDR3 DNA: TGTGCCAGCAGGTCTGGACAAGAAAAACTGTTTTTT. It translates to CASRSGQEKLFF.

In this sample, this clone turned up a few times. The J gene is TRBJ2-7, the V gene TRBV28; 8 bases map to TRBD2. CDR1 and CDR2 (germline): MDHEN, SYDVKM. V lost 6 bases to trimming and J lost 6 bases; unmatched junction nucleotides: 13. The CDR3 sequence is 15 residues long. The CDR3, as DNA: TGTGCCAGCAGACAAGGGCTAGCGGGTCACTCCGAGCAGTACTTC. It translates to CASRQGLAGHSEQYF.

The V gene is TRBV7-9, the J gene TRBJ1-4; no clear D gene. The CDR3 length is 14 residues. From germline, CDR1 is SEHNR and CDR2 FQNEAQ (reference sequence). Trimming stripped 4 bases from V and 8 bases from J, with 14 bases between. CDR3 loop: CASSYTGVGEKLFF. CDR3 DNA sequence: TGTGCCAGCAGCTACACTGGAGTTGGGGAAAAACTGTTTTTT.

The V and J genes are TRBV19 and TRBJ2-3, with 11 nucleotides matching TRBD2. V was clipped by 5 bases and J by 3 bases; unmatched bases: 7. The germline gives CDR1 LNHDA, CDR2 SQIVND (reference sequence). The CDR3 has 16 residues. The CDR3 nucleotides read TGTGCCAGTAGTGCCAGACTAGCGGGATTGACAGATACGCAGTATTTT. Amino acid sequence: CASSARLAGLTDTQYF.

The chain uses TRBV5-1 and TRBJ2-7; 8 bases match TRBD1. This CDR3 region has 17 residues. Germline V CDR1 and CDR2: SGHRS, YFSETQ. Losses at the gene ends were 1 base for V and 0 bases for J; bases not matched to a gene: 9. The chain's CDR3 is CASSLNPHRGSSYEQYF. CDR3 coding DNA: TGCGCCAGCAGCTTGAACCCCCACAGGGGGAGCTCCTACGAGCAGTACTTC.

The chain combines TRBV18 with TRBJ2-7; D possibly corresponds to TRBD1 (5 bases). V dropped 0 bases and J dropped 3 bases, with 15 bases sitting between them. Germline values: CDR1 KGHSH, CDR2 LQKENI. The CDR3 runs 16 residues. This CDR3 is CASSPPGQGAFYEQYF. CDR3 coding DNA: TGTGCCAGCTCACCACCGGGGCAGGGTGCCTTCTACGAGCAGTACTTC.

This chain connects TRBV2 to TRBJ1-2; D uncertain. CDR1 and CDR2 from the germline V gene are SNHLY and FYNNEI. The CDR3 is made up of 13 amino acids. Deletions cut 3 bases from V and 1 base from J, with 6 bases between. The CDR3 reads CASSEQNNYGYTF. CDR3 DNA: TGTGCCAGCAGTGAGCAGAATAACTATGGCTACACCTTC.

This chain connects TRBV15 to TRBJ2-1; TRBD2 matches 10 bases. CDR3 length equals 16 residues. Germline trimming cut 7 bases from V and 9 bases from J; bases unmatched to any gene: 15. Germline V CDR1 and CDR2: LNHNV, YYDKDF (reference sequence). The CDR3 DNA reads as TGTGCCACCAAGCCTCTAGCGGGGGTATACTCCCGTGAGCAGTTCTTC. This codes for CATKPLAGVYSREQFF.

The rearrangement links TRBV10-3 to TRBJ2-3; D may be TRBD2 (7 bases). The V gene lost 2 bases and the J gene lost 2 bases, with 14 bases spanning the gap. This CDR3 region has 16 residues. Germline assignment: CDR1 ENHRY and CDR2 SYGVKD. The CDR3 sequence: CAISEARGADTDTQYF. CDR3 DNA sequence: TGTGCCATCAGTGAGGCACGGGGGGCGGACACAGATACGCAGTATTTT.

This clone occurred once. The chain recombines TRBV5-1 with TRBJ1-2; D is perhaps TRBD1 (5 bases). The CDR3 covers 14 residues. V lost 2 bases, J lost 7 bases, and 15 bases lay in between. Germline CDR1 and CDR2: SGHRS and YFSETQ. CDR3 loop: CASSLQVSSPGYTF. For the CDR3, the DNA is TGCGCCAGCAGCTTACAGGTTTCCAGCCCTGGCTACACCTTC.

The V gene is TRBV7-8, the J gene TRBJ1-6; 10 positions match TRBD1. This CDR3 has 15 residues. The germline V gene has CDR1 SGHVS and CDR2 FQNEAQ. The V gene end was trimmed by 1 base and the J gene end by 9 bases; junction bases not matched to a gene: 3. DNA of the CDR3: TGTGCCAGCAGCTTAGAACGGACAGGGGGTTCACCCCTCCACTTT. Translating gives CASSLERTGGSPLHF.

This chain joins TRBV19 and TRBJ1-2; D not certain. V was cut by 5 bases and J by 5 bases, with 9 bases left in between. CDR3 size: 12 residues. Germline CDR1 and CDR2: LNHDA and SQIVND (reference sequence). Here the CDR3 reads CASSGSGYGYTF. CDR3 in DNA: TGTGCCAGTAGTGGGTCAGGTTATGGCTACACCTTC. The entire variable domain, with the rest obtained from reference TRBV19 and TRBJ1-2, is as follows: DGGITQSPKYLFRKEGQNVTLSCEQNLNHDAMYWYRQDPGQGLRLIYYSQIVNDFQKGDIAEGYSVSREKKESFPLTVTSAQKNPTAFYLCASSGSGYGYTFGSGTRLTVV.

The gene calls are TRBV5-8 and TRBJ2-7; TRBD2 matches at 8 bases. The V segment lost 2 bases and the J segment 7 bases; nucleotides outside the gene matches: 8. The CDR3 extends over 14 amino acids. In germline, CDR1 is SGHTS, CDR2 YDEGEE. CDR3 protein: CASSFGAGAGEQYF. CDR3 sequence (DNA): TGTGCCAGCAGCTTCGGAGCGGGAGCGGGTGAGCAGTACTTC.

The rearrangement joins TRBV25-1 to TRBJ1-2; possibly TRBD1 for D (5 bases). V lost 10 bases and J 3 bases, leaving 12 bases between the germline ends. The CDR3 contains 12 residues. The germline V gene encodes CDR1 MGHDK and CDR2 SYGVNS. The CDR3 here is CATSDRDYGYTF. The CDR3, as DNA: TGTGCCACCTCCGACAGAGACTATGGCTACACCTTC.

The CDR3 nucleotides are TGTGCCAGCAGCCCGACTAGCGGGACTTACAATGAGCAGTTCTTC. Translation: CASSPTSGTYNEQFF. The chain employs TRBV7-6 and TRBJ2-1; 11 bases agree with TRBD2. V lost 5 bases, J lost 4 bases, and 4 bases stayed unmatched. Germline CDR1 reads SGHVS; CDR2 reads FNYEAQ. CDR3 size: 15 residues.

This chain uses TRBV4-3 with TRBJ2-2, with TRBD2 matching 8 bases. Germline lookup yields CDR1 LGHNA and CDR2 YSLEER. Trimming at V came to 0 bases and at J to 5 bases, leaving 8 bases not matched to a gene. The CDR3 has 17 amino acids. For the CDR3, the DNA is TGCGCCAGCAGCCAAGATAGTGGACTAGCCTTTACCGGGGAGCTGTTTTTT. Protein sequence: CASSQDSGLAFTGELFF.

The CDR3 DNA reads TGTGCCAGCAGCCTGACAGGGGGCTATGGCTACACCTTC. Its protein product is CASSLTGGYGYTF. The chain links TRBV6-6 to TRBJ1-2, with 9 bases identical to TRBD1. The CDR3 runs 13 residues. Germline CDR1 MNHNY, CDR2 SVGAGI (reference sequence). V gave up 6 bases and J gave up 4 bases; unmatched junction bases: 3.

The rearrangement joins TRBV6-5 to TRBJ1-4; D might be TRBD1 (6 bases). This CDR3 is built from 15 residues. V was shortened by 5 bases and J by 3 bases, with 13 bases between the two germline ends. The germline V gene has CDR1 MNHEY and CDR2 SVGAGI. The CDR3, as DNA: TGTGCCAGCAGTCCCCCGGCAGGGGCTAATGAAAAACTGTTTTTT. The encoded protein is CASSPPAGANEKLFF.

The chain links TRBV6-5 to TRBJ1-2; D is possibly TRBD1 (5 bases). The CDR3 length is 12 residues. Trimming cost V 10 bases and J 4 bases, with 13 bases left between them. CDR1 is MNHEY, CDR2 SVGAGI, per germline. The DNA of the CDR3 is TGTGCCACCCAGGGATTCACCTATGGCTACACCTTC. It is translated as CATQGFTYGYTF.

V is TRBV7-2 and J is TRBJ2-1; TRBD2 might be the D (6 bases). V dropped 4 bases and J dropped 0 bases, with 13 bases sitting between them. There are 16 residues in the CDR3. Germline values: CDR1 SGHTA, CDR2 FQGNSA. In DNA form, the CDR3 reads TGTGCCAGCAGCTCCCGCGGGATGAGCTCCTACAATGAGCAGTTCTTC. Translating it yields CASSSRGMSSYNEQFF.

The DNA for the CDR3 is TGTGCCAGTTTGGAGGGGGCGCGAGGCTACACCTTC. Translating it yields CASLEGARGYTF. V is TRBV28 and J is TRBJ1-2; 7 nucleotides agree with TRBD1. Germline CDR1 reads MDHEN; CDR2 reads SYDVKM. Losses at the gene ends were 9 bases for V and 8 bases for J; bases not matched to a gene: 9. There are 12 residues in the CDR3.

This clone was seen more than once but under ten times. The J gene is TRBJ1-6, the V gene TRBV19; D may be TRBD1 (5 bases). Trimming cost V 3 bases and J 7 bases, with 10 bases left between them. CDR1 is LNHDA, CDR2 SQIVND, per germline (reference sequence). The CDR3 consists of 14 residues. The CDR3 DNA reads TGTGCCAGTAGTATGAGACAGATCAATTCACCCCTCCACTTT. It translates to CASSMRQINSPLHF.

The V gene is TRBV6-1, the J gene TRBJ1-5; the D is unclear. Germline values: CDR1 MNHNS, CDR2 SASEGT. The CDR3 is 15 residues long. The V and J ends lost 2 bases and 6 bases respectively, with 14 bases between them. This CDR3 is CASSEPETPFQPQHF. As DNA, the CDR3 is TGTGCCAGCAGTGAACCAGAGACACCTTTTCAGCCCCAGCATTTT.

The chain has TRBV18 and TRBJ1-5, with no clear D. Trimming removed 2 bases at V and 9 bases at J, with 11 bases between. The germline V gene has CDR1 KGHSH and CDR2 LQKENI. The CDR3 is 13 residues long. CDR3 loop: CASSPDVKPPQHF. DNA for the CDR3: TGTGCCAGCTCACCAGATGTGAAGCCGCCCCAGCATTTT.

V gene TRBV5-6 combines with J gene TRBJ1-1, with unresolved D. The CDR3 spans 13 residues. Trimming removed 1 base from V and 1 base from J, with 5 bases in between. From germline, CDR1 is SGHDT and CDR2 YYEEEE. Here the CDR3 DNA reads TGTGCCAGCAGCTTGAGACAGAACACTGAAGCTTTCTTT. The encoded protein is CASSLRQNTEAFF.

The chain uses TRBV9 and TRBJ1-1; D is perhaps TRBD1 (5 bases). The V and J ends lost 3 bases and 2 bases respectively, with 11 bases between them. Germline V gene data show CDR1 as SGDLS and CDR2 as YYNGEE. The CDR3 sequence is 14 residues long. The CDR3 nucleotides read TGTGCCAGCAGCGGTCAAGGGGCCAACACTGAAGCTTTCTTT. As protein: CASSGQGANTEAFF.